This T cell receptor (beta chain) was identified in a study of blood T cells in healthy people across ages. The study's findings and limits: Greater diversity and more naive CD4+ cells were seen in long-lived donors than in aged donors. Unsorted PBMC material precluded a definitive naive versus antigen-experienced comparison.

A second PCR, run for about 7 to 11 cycles, used a sample-barcoded 5' primer plus a J-beta primer mix. TCRdb used MiXCR to reprocess the 5' RACE reads, holding one entry per CDR3 protein. Of roughly 1,800,000 distinct CDR3 sequences in the sample, approximately 50% were seen once. Points on this clonotype: No antigen is known for it.

This CDR3 is 18 amino acids long. Trimming removed 1 base from V and 9 bases from J, with 25 bases in between. Germline-derived CDR1 and CDR2 are SGHTA and FQGNSA. There were at least 6 micrograms of total RNA extracted from every sample. The rearrangement joins TRBV7-2 to TRBJ2-1; tentatively, D is TRBD1 or TRBD2 (5 bases each). The sample was blood. This TCR came from a woman aged 40 to 49 in good health. The CDR3 here is CASSLVGVTAARASEQFF. The CDR3 DNA is TGTGCCAGCAGCTTAGTGGGGGTGACAGCCGCGCGGGCGAGTGAGCAGTTCTTC.